This entry lists 15 T cell receptor beta chains sequenced from one sample in a study of blood T cell repertoires in COVID-19. The data were produced by immunoSEQ multiplex PCR, yet TCRdb's version contains in-frame clones alone and is incomplete. Of under 350,000 clones listed, around nine tenths are singletons. What was sequenced was PBMCs or T cells enriched from blood (not recorded which). The origin of the receptors is a woman between 18 and 30 years old who had recovered from COVID-19.

In nucleotides, the CDR3 is TGTGCCACCAGCATACAGTCCACCGGGGAGCTGTTTTTT. Its protein product is CATSIQSTGELFF. V gene TRBV15 combines with J gene TRBJ2-2; the D is unclear. The CDR3 spans 13 residues. Germline V gene data show CDR1 as LNHNV and CDR2 as YYDKDF (reference sequence). With 4 bases removed from V and 4 bases from J, the gap between germline ends came to 7 bases.

The V gene is TRBV28, the J gene TRBJ1-1; TRBD1 matches 7 bases. Trimming removed 3 bases from V and 6 bases from J; junction bases left unmatched: 10. This CDR3 is built from 15 residues. Germline CDR1 reads MDHEN; CDR2 reads SYDVKM. In DNA form, the CDR3 reads TGTGCCAGCAGTTTCATCGACAGGGATGGGGCTGAAGCTTTCTTT. Its protein is CASSFIDRDGAEAFF.

The J gene is TRBJ2-7, the V gene TRBV6-5; D not resolved. The CDR3 runs 11 residues. CDR1 and CDR2 (germline): MNHEY, SVGAGI. Trimming pared 9 bases from V and 2 bases from J, leaving 8 bases between. Written as DNA, the CDR3 is TGTGCCAGTTCCACAGCCTACGAGCAGTACTTC. This codes for CASSTAYEQYF.

CDR3 residues: CASSFGRTDTQYF. The CDR3 DNA reads TGTGCCAGCAGCTTTGGTCGGACAGATACGCAGTATTTT. The V and J genes are TRBV5-5 and TRBJ2-3; D is uncertain. The CDR3 length is 13 residues. Trimming removed 2 bases at V and 3 bases at J, with 7 bases between. The germline V gene encodes CDR1 SGHKS and CDR2 YYEKEE (reference sequence).

The J gene is TRBJ1-4, the V gene TRBV6-5; D is uncertain. CDR3 size: 14 residues. The germline CDR1 and CDR2 sequences are MNHEY and SVGAGI. The V end was cut by 5 bases, the J end by 0 bases, with 7 bases between. CDR3 nucleotide sequence: TGTGCCAGCAGTCTAGGTGCAACTAATGAAAAACTGTTTTTT. This translates into CASSLGATNEKLFF.

The CDR3 sequence is CASSLRDRSDDEQYF. The CDR3 bases are TGTGCCAGCAGCTTGCGGGACAGGAGTGACGACGAGCAGTACTTC. V is TRBV5-4 and J is TRBJ2-7; 8 bases match TRBD1. The CDR3 is made up of 15 amino acids. Germline V lookup: CDR1 SGHNT, CDR2 YYREEE (reference sequence). J gave up 5 bases and V 1 base, and 8 bases lay outside the gene matches. Drawing the rest from reference TRBV5-4 and TRBJ2-7, the complete variable domain is ETGVTQSPTHLIKTRGQQVTLRCSSQSGHNTVSWYQQALGQGPQFIFQYYREEENGRGNFPPRFSGLQFPNYSSELNVNALELDDSALYLCASSLRDRSDDEQYFGPGTRLTVT.

The CDR3: CASSLSVNQPQHF. CDR3 DNA: TGTGCCAGCAGCCTCTCGGTCAATCAGCCCCAGCATTTT. This chain connects TRBV7-2 to TRBJ1-5; D call uncertain. This CDR3 spans 13 amino acids. Trimming shortened V by 5 bases and J by 3 bases, and 8 bases separated the two germline ends. The germline V gene has CDR1 SGHTA and CDR2 FQGNSA.

Notes on this clone: Additional DNA sequences in this sample encode the identical CDR3. V is TRBV5-1 and J is TRBJ1-4; 8 nucleotides match TRBD1. The ends lost 0 bases at V and 2 bases at J; junction bases unmatched: 0. Germline V gene data show CDR1 as SGHRS and CDR2 as YFSETQ. This CDR3 has 15 residues. The CDR3 DNA sequence: TGCGCCAGCAGCTTGGGACAGGGGACTAATGAAAAACTGTTTTTT. Amino acids: CASSLGQGTNEKLFF.

The chain joins TRBV28 to TRBJ1-2; TRBD1 aligns across 9 bases. The germline gives CDR1 MDHEN, CDR2 SYDVKM. The CDR3 runs to 14 residues. Trimming cost V 7 bases and J 5 bases; bases outside gene matches: 8. CDR3 sequence (DNA): TGTGCCAGCACTACAGGGGGCTCCTATTATGGCTACACCTTC. The encoded protein is CASTTGGSYYGYTF.

The chain joins TRBV24-1 to TRBJ2-1, with D maybe TRBD2 (5 bases). The CDR3 spans 13 residues. The germline CDR1 and CDR2 sequences are KGHDR and SFDVKD. Trimming cost V 8 bases and J 8 bases, with 15 bases left between them. CDR3 sequence: CATMASRLHEQFF. DNA for the CDR3: TGTGCCACCATGGCTAGCAGGCTCCATGAGCAGTTCTTC.

The rearrangement links TRBV30 to TRBJ1-5; 7 bases align to TRBD1. This CDR3 region has 13 residues. V shed 3 bases and J 9 bases; nucleotides not matched to a gene: 8. Looked up from germline, CDR1 is GTSNPN and CDR2 is SVGIG (reference sequence). CDR3 coding DNA: TGTGCCTGGAGAGGGGGCCCTGGGTGGCCCCAGCATTTT. Translated: CAWRGGPGWPQHF.

For the CDR3, the DNA is TGTGCCAGCAGTTTTCTCAGGGAGGTATATCAGCCCCAGCATTTT. It specifies CASSFLREVYQPQHF. The genes are TRBV28 and TRBJ1-5, with TRBD1 as a possible D gene (5 bases). There are 15 residues in the CDR3. CDR1 MDHEN and CDR2 SYDVKM come from the germline V gene. V was pared by 3 bases and J by 5 bases, with 14 bases between.

The chain couples TRBV7-8 to TRBJ1-4; 8 bases fit TRBD1. J was trimmed by 7 bases and V by 0 bases; bases with no gene match: 7. This CDR3 has 16 residues. CDR1 SGHVS and CDR2 FQNEAQ come from the germline V gene. In DNA form, the CDR3 reads TGTGCCAGCAGCTTAGCACCCCAGGGGGCGCGTGAAAAACTGTTTTTT. Translation: CASSLAPQGAREKLFF.

The chain couples TRBV7-8 to TRBJ2-7; D is possibly TRBD1 (6 bases). This CDR3 is 14 amino acids long. The germline gives CDR1 SGHVS, CDR2 FQNEAQ. V lost 2 bases, J lost 2 bases, and 10 bases lay in between. The CDR3 is CASSLTGITYEQYF. CDR3 nucleotide sequence: TGTGCCAGCAGCTTAACAGGGATTACCTACGAGCAGTACTTC.

The V call is TRBV7-6, the J call TRBJ2-5, with a tentative D call TRBD2 (5 bases). The germline V gene has CDR1 SGHVS and CDR2 FNYEAQ. Trimming took off 4 bases at V and 1 base at J, with 10 bases between the two ends. This CDR3 spans 14 amino acids. The DNA of the CDR3 is TGTGCCAGCAGCTCAGGAGGACTCCAAGAGACCCAGTACTTC. Protein product: CASSSGGLQETQYF.